One and the same sample provided the 31 T cell receptor beta chains below, sequenced in a study of blood T cell repertoires in COVID-19. Assay used: immunoSEQ multiplex PCR; TCRdb lists only in-frame clones, some missing. There are approximately 150,000 clones in the sample; 65% to 80% occur only once, and approximately 17% lies in the top ten. Sequencing was done on a sample of peripheral blood. These receptors were taken from a man aged 45-60 years with acute or convalescent COVID-19.

The CDR3 loop reads CASSPGHLNNYGYTF. The CDR3 bases are TGCGCCAGCAGCCCGGGACATCTGAATAACTATGGCTACACCTTC. V gene TRBV5-1 combines with J gene TRBJ1-2; D is possibly TRBD1 (6 bases). The V end was cut by 4 bases, the J end by 1 base, with 14 bases between. The CDR3 spans 15 residues. Looked up from germline, CDR1 is SGHRS and CDR2 is YFSETQ.

V is TRBV2 and J is TRBJ2-5; tentatively, D is TRBD2 (5 bases). The CDR3 is 14 residues long. Germline V gives CDR1 SNHLY, CDR2 FYNNEI. With 9 bases removed from V and 5 bases from J, the gap between germline ends came to 19 bases. The CDR3 sequence: CASLLAYSRETQYF. In DNA, the CDR3 is TGTGCCAGTCTTCTAGCTTATTCTAGGGAGACCCAGTACTTC.

The CDR3 here is CASNLDRAGVYV. The CDR3 region has the DNA TGTGCCAGCAACTTGGACAGGGCGGGCGTGTACGTC. The J gene is TRBJ2-7, the V gene TRBV2, with TRBD1 matching over 8 bases. The germline gives CDR1 SNHLY, CDR2 FYNNEI. There are 12 residues in the CDR3. The V gene end was trimmed by 7 bases and the J gene end by 12 bases; junction bases not matched to a gene: 11.

J is TRBJ1-1 and V is TRBV7-7; the D gene is possibly TRBD1 (5 bases). Per the germline V gene, CDR1 is SSHAT and CDR2 is FNYEAQ (reference sequence). This CDR3 spans 13 amino acids. Trimming shortened V by 5 bases and J by 1 base, and 8 bases separated the two germline ends. DNA for the CDR3: TGTGCCAGCAGCCTAACAGGGAACACTGAAGCTTTCTTT. This translates into CASSLTGNTEAFF.

The chain couples TRBV30 to TRBJ2-7, with a possible D match to TRBD2 (6 bases). This CDR3 has 17 residues. The V gene lost 4 bases and the J gene lost 3 bases, with 25 bases spanning the gap. Germline V lookup: CDR1 GTSNPN, CDR2 SVGIG (reference sequence). CDR3 in DNA: TGTGCCTGGATACCCCCGATGGAGGGGAGCCTTTACTACGAGCAGTACGTC. This codes for CAWIPPMEGSLYYEQYV.

The rearrangement links TRBV11-2 to TRBJ1-1; 7 bases match TRBD1. The CDR3 extends over 15 amino acids. Germline V gene sequence: CDR1 SGHAT, CDR2 FQNNGV. The junction had 4 bases not matched to a gene; V was cut back by 1 base and J by 2 bases. This CDR3 is CASSLVRGYNTEAFF. CDR3 DNA: TGTGCCAGCAGCTTAGTCAGGGGGTACAACACTGAAGCTTTCTTT.

V and J are TRBV6-5 and TRBJ2-5; TRBD2 aligns across 10 bases. V was clipped by 7 bases and J by 1 base; unmatched bases: 0. Germline V gene data show CDR1 as MNHEY and CDR2 as SVGAGI. CDR3 length equals 13 residues. CDR3 amino acids: CASKRGGQETQYF. In DNA form, the CDR3 reads TGTGCCAGCAAGCGGGGGGGCCAAGAGACCCAGTACTTC.

The chain employs TRBV5-6 and TRBJ1-2, with 11 positions matching TRBD1. V was clipped by 4 bases and J by 5 bases; unmatched bases: 4. The CDR3 runs to 14 residues. CDR1 is SGHDT and CDR2 is YYEEEE in the germline V gene. CDR3 region: CASSPGTGGYGYTF. CDR3 nucleotide sequence: TGTGCCAGCAGCCCCGGGACAGGGGGTTATGGCTACACCTTC.

V and J are TRBV3-1 (or the pseudogene TRBV3-2) and TRBJ1-1; a possible D gene is TRBD1 (6 bases). The length of the CDR3 is 15 residues. The germline gives CDR1 LGHDT, CDR2 YNNKEL (reference sequence). The V end was cut by 4 bases, the J end by 10 bases, with 22 bases between. The CDR3 is CASSPRALTGQGAFF. In DNA, the CDR3 is TGTGCCAGCAGCCCCCGGGCACTCACAGGGCAGGGAGCTTTCTTT.

The chain is built from TRBV5-6 and TRBJ2-7; D unclear. CDR3 size: 14 residues. The germline gives CDR1 SGHDT, CDR2 YYEEEE. V gave up 0 bases and J gave up 4 bases, with 11 bases separating them. The CDR3 DNA is TGTGCCAGCAGCTTGGTAGTTCGCGAGTACGAGCAGTACTTC. It yields the protein CASSLVVREYEQYF.

The gene calls are TRBV19 and TRBJ1-5, with TRBD1 matching over 8 bases. The CDR3 is 16 residues long. CDR1 LNHDA and CDR2 SQIVND come from the germline V gene (reference sequence). Losses at the gene ends were 5 bases for V and 0 bases for J; bases not matched to a gene: 6. The CDR3 bases are TGTGCCAGTAGTCCAAAAGGGACAGGTAGCAATCAGCCCCAGCATTTT. Translating it yields CASSPKGTGSNQPQHF.

The chain joins TRBV24-1 to TRBJ2-5; TRBD2 matches at 12 bases. The CDR3 length is 17 residues. With 3 bases clipped from V and 4 bases from J, the junction kept 8 bases outside the gene matches. Per the germline V gene, CDR1 is KGHDR and CDR2 is SFDVKD. CDR3 sequence reads: CATSDRLAGGPRETQYF. The CDR3 nucleotides read TGTGCCACCAGTGATCGCCTAGCGGGGGGGCCAAGAGAGACCCAGTACTTC.

The sample holds a few counts of this clone. The chain couples TRBV19 to TRBJ2-2, with D perhaps matching TRBD2 (6 bases). With 7 bases removed from V and 4 bases from J, the gap between germline ends came to 16 bases. The CDR3 totals 15 residues. In germline, CDR1 is LNHDA, CDR2 SQIVND (reference sequence). The CDR3: CASKRTQGGTGELFF. The CDR3 bases are TGTGCCAGTAAACGGACCCAGGGAGGCACCGGGGAGCTGTTTTTT.

This sequence joins TRBV2 and TRBJ2-1, with D maybe TRBD2 (6 bases). Trimming left V 9 bases short and J 5 bases short, with 11 bases between. Per the germline V gene, CDR1 is SNHLY and CDR2 is FYNNEI. The CDR3 contains 12 residues. CDR3: CASRLEHNEQFF. CDR3 bases: TGTGCCAGTAGACTAGAACACAATGAGCAGTTCTTC.

This sequence joins TRBV9 and TRBJ2-2; 10 nucleotides line up with TRBD1. Trimming removed 4 bases from V and 3 bases from J; junction bases left unmatched: 15. Germline V gives CDR1 SGDLS, CDR2 YYNGEE. The CDR3 has 19 amino acids. CDR3: CASSPDLRQGASYTGELFF. As DNA, the CDR3 is TGTGCCAGCAGCCCAGACCTTCGACAGGGGGCGTCTTACACCGGGGAGCTGTTTTTT.

This chain links TRBV7-9 with TRBJ2-6; a possible D gene is TRBD1 (6 bases). Trimming left V 5 bases short and J 4 bases short, with 18 bases between. This CDR3 is 17 amino acids long. Looked up from germline, CDR1 is SEHNR and CDR2 is FQNEAQ (reference sequence). This chain's CDR3 is CASSLSMGAWGANVLTF. Written as DNA, the CDR3 is TGTGCCAGCAGCCTGAGTATGGGGGCGTGGGGGGCCAACGTCCTGACTTTC.

This clone was detected a few times. The chain recombines TRBV10-3 with TRBJ1-5; perhaps TRBD1 as D (5 bases). The ends were cut back, 5 bases at V and 7 bases at J, with 12 bases in the middle. From germline, CDR1 is ENHRY and CDR2 SYGVKD. The CDR3 extends over 13 amino acids. CDR3 bases: TGTGCCATCAGTCCGACGACAGTCCAGCCCCAGCATTTT. As protein: CAISPTTVQPQHF.

Relative to its sample, this clone is medium-sized. The CDR3, as DNA: TGTGCCAGCAGCCCCCCTACAGGGATTAGGTTGGAGACCCAGTACTTC. Translating gives CASSPPTGIRLETQYF. This chain uses TRBV7-6 with TRBJ2-5, with D tentatively TRBD1 (6 bases). Germline V CDR1 and CDR2: SGHVS, FNYEAQ. The CDR3 is 16 amino acids. With 5 bases removed from V and 5 bases from J, the gap between germline ends came to 21 bases.

The chain links TRBV25-1 to TRBJ1-1; no clear D gene. The CDR3 sequence is 12 residues long. V lost 4 bases, J lost 7 bases, and 10 bases lay in between. Germline CDR1 reads MGHDK; CDR2 reads SYGVNS. The DNA for the CDR3 is TGTGCCAGCAGTGCTCTTCCTTTTGAAGCTTTCTTT. Protein sequence: CASSALPFEAFF.

The chain joins TRBV11-2 to TRBJ2-1; perhaps TRBD2 as D (5 bases). Germline CDR1 SGHAT, CDR2 FQNNGV. Between the trimmed V and J ends, which lost 5 bases and 0 bases, there was a span of 11 bases. This CDR3 is 15 amino acids long. This chain's CDR3 is CASSPSGYSYNEQFF. The CDR3 DNA reads TGTGCCAGCAGCCCGAGCGGATACTCCTACAATGAGCAGTTCTTC. The full variable domain, with the rest looked up from reference TRBV11-2 and TRBJ2-1, is EAGVAQSPRYKIIEKRQSVAFWCNPISGHATLYWYQQILGQGPKLLIQFQNNGVVDDSQLPKDRFSAERLKGVDSTLKIQPAKLEDSAVYLCASSPSGYSYNEQFFGPGTRLTVL.

V usage is TRBV6-4 and J usage is TRBJ2-5; D might be TRBD2 (6 bases). Germline CDR1 reads MRHNA; CDR2 reads SNTAGT. This CDR3 has 14 amino acids. The V gene lost 5 bases and the J gene lost 4 bases, with 14 bases spanning the gap. DNA for the CDR3: TGTGCCAGCAGTCCGGGACTGACCATAGAGACCCAGTACTTC. Translation gives CASSPGLTIETQYF.

The J gene is TRBJ1-1, the V gene TRBV5-1, with TRBD1 matching over 10 bases. CDR1 is SGHRS, CDR2 YFSETQ, per germline. V gave up 5 bases and J gave up 7 bases; unmatched junction bases: 11. The CDR3 extends over 15 amino acids. The CDR3, as DNA: TGCGCCAGCAGAGAATCGGGACAGGGGTTGGATGAAGCTTTCTTT. Its protein is CASRESGQGLDEAFF.

CDR3 nucleotide sequence: TGCAGTGCTAGTCGGGACTTCCGAGAGACCCAGTACTTC. Amino acids: CSASRDFRETQYF. The V call is TRBV20-1, the J call TRBJ2-5; possible D gene TRBD2, 6 bases. V shed 3 bases and J shed 4 bases, with 12 bases lying between them. This CDR3 contains 13 residues. CDR1 is DFQATT, CDR2 SNEGSKA, per germline (reference sequence).

The gene calls are TRBV7-6 and TRBJ2-5; D possibly corresponds to TRBD2 (5 bases). Germline CDR1 and CDR2: SGHVS and FNYEAQ. Trimming left V 5 bases short and J 0 bases short, with 13 bases between. The CDR3 consists of 15 residues. CDR3 loop: CASSPGGWYQETQYF. The CDR3, as DNA: TGTGCCAGCAGCCCCGGCGGGTGGTACCAAGAGACCCAGTACTTC.

The rearrangement links TRBV5-5 to TRBJ2-1; 8 bases fit TRBD1. Germline values: CDR1 SGHKS, CDR2 YYEKEE (reference sequence). The CDR3 covers 15 residues. J was trimmed by 10 bases and V by 7 bases; bases with no gene match: 16. DNA of the CDR3: TGTGCCAGCTCCCTCGATTCGGACAGGGCGAAAGAGCAGTTCTTC. Its protein product is CASSLDSDRAKEQFF.

The chain combines TRBV5-1 with TRBJ2-1; 7 positions agree with TRBD1. In germline, CDR1 is SGHRS, CDR2 YFSETQ. Trimming cost V 3 bases and J 2 bases; bases outside gene matches: 5. This CDR3 has 15 amino acids. This CDR3 is CASSSTGEPYNEQFF. CDR3 nucleotides: TGCGCCAGCAGCTCAACAGGGGAACCCTACAATGAGCAGTTCTTC.

This clone turned up a few times. This chain joins TRBV30 and TRBJ2-3; D remains unclear. The germline V gene encodes CDR1 GTSNPN and CDR2 SVGIG (reference sequence). This CDR3 comprises 15 residues. V was shortened by 1 base and J by 4 bases, with 15 bases between the two germline ends. The DNA for the CDR3 is TGTGCCTGGAGTGGAAGGCCCTTAGGAGCAGATACGCAGTATTTT. Amino acids: CAWSGRPLGADTQYF.

This clone occurred a few times. This chain links TRBV24-1 with TRBJ2-2; 10 bases are a match to TRBD1. The length of the CDR3 is 17 residues. V lost 4 bases, J lost 5 bases, and 9 bases stayed unmatched. Germline V gives CDR1 KGHDR, CDR2 SFDVKD. CDR3 residues: CATSDVTGGGRTGELFF. The DNA of the CDR3 is TGTGCCACCAGTGACGTGACAGGGGGCGGGAGGACCGGGGAGCTGTTTTTT.

This chain connects TRBV6-1 to TRBJ1-5, with 8 positions matching TRBD1. V dropped 3 bases and J dropped 3; count of bases not matched to a gene: 16. The length of the CDR3 is 19 residues. Germline V gene sequence: CDR1 MNHNS, CDR2 SASEGT. The CDR3 here is CASSDNEGQAATFNQPQHF. Here the CDR3 DNA reads TGTGCCAGCAGTGATAATGAGGGACAGGCTGCAACCTTCAATCAGCCCCAGCATTTT.

The chain is built from TRBV7-3 and TRBJ2-2, with a tentative D call TRBD1 (5 bases). Looked up from germline, CDR1 is SGHTA and CDR2 is FQGTGA. V lost 1 base and J 3 bases, leaving 12 bases between the germline ends. The CDR3 extends over 16 amino acids. The CDR3 coding sequence is TGTGCCAGCAGCTTAATGAGCAGGGCCGACACCGGGGAGCTGTTTTTT. Translation: CASSLMSRADTGELFF.

This chain links TRBV10-3 with TRBJ2-3; the match to TRBD2 covers 14 bases. The CDR3 is 17 amino acids. V dropped 4 bases and J dropped 0; count of bases not matched to a gene: 3. Germline V gene sequence: CDR1 ENHRY, CDR2 SYGVKD. CDR3 residues: CAISGTSGGHSTDTQYF. The CDR3 coding sequence is TGTGCCATCAGTGGGACTAGCGGGGGGCATAGCACAGATACGCAGTATTTT.